The 21 T cell receptor beta chains below were found in one sample sequenced in a study of blood T cell repertoires in COVID-19. The protocol was immunoSEQ multiplex PCR, while the TCRdb copy is restricted to in-frame clones and leaves out a portion. Here the sample spans some 150,000 clones, approximately 86% being singletons. Source material: peripheral blood. Every receptor here comes from a man in his 60s with COVID-19, enrolled during active disease.

The J gene is TRBJ1-1, the V gene TRBV7-2, with a possible D match to TRBD1 (5 bases). Germline-derived CDR1 and CDR2 are SGHTA and FQGNSA. The germline V and J ends were trimmed by 3 bases and 0 bases, with 14 bases remaining between them. The CDR3 totals 16 residues. The CDR3: CASSLAGPRMNTEAFF. Written as DNA, the CDR3 is TGTGCCAGCAGCTTGGCAGGGCCGCGGATGAACACTGAAGCTTTCTTT.

The V and J genes are TRBV5-5 and TRBJ1-3; a possible D gene is TRBD1 (6 bases). Trimming took off 4 bases at V and 0 bases at J, with 20 bases between the two ends. The CDR3 has 18 residues. CDR1 is SGHKS and CDR2 is YYEKEE in the germline V gene (reference sequence). The CDR3 DNA reads as TGTGCCAGCAGCCGTGACAGGCAGGATGGTCCCTCTGGAAACACCATATATTTT. This codes for CASSRDRQDGPSGNTIYF.

A single count supports this clone. The CDR3 nucleotides read TGTGCCAGCAGTCCAACCCGGACAGGGGGCATTGGCTACACCTTC. Translating it yields CASSPTRTGGIGYTF. This sequence joins TRBV14 and TRBJ1-2, with 11 bases matching TRBD1. V was pared by 6 bases and J by 7 bases, with 10 bases of the junction left unmatched. The CDR3 runs 15 residues. Germline V gene lookup returns CDR1 SGHDN and CDR2 FVKESK.

This chain links TRBV28 with TRBJ2-5; 13 bases line up with TRBD2. The CDR3 spans 18 residues. The germline V gene has CDR1 MDHEN and CDR2 SYDVKM. The V gene end was trimmed by 4 bases and the J gene end by 7 bases; junction bases not matched to a gene: 15. The CDR3: CASSSPGLAGRASLTQYF. The CDR3 nucleotides are TGTGCCAGCAGTTCCCCGGGACTAGCGGGGAGGGCCTCTCTGACCCAGTACTTC.

This clone appeared once. The chain has TRBV6-5 and TRBJ1-5, with 7 positions matching TRBD1. Unmatched junction bases numbered 6, after V lost 6 bases and J lost 7 bases. Germline V lookup: CDR1 MNHEY, CDR2 SVGAGI. The CDR3 totals 13 residues. The CDR3 DNA reads TGTGCCAGCAGCGACAGGGCCTGGCAGCCCCAGCATTTT. Its protein product is CASSDRAWQPQHF.

This clone was detected only once. This sequence joins TRBV7-2 and TRBJ2-7; D is perhaps TRBD2 (5 bases). Germline lookup yields CDR1 SGHTA and CDR2 FQGNSA. The CDR3 loop spans 15 amino acids. V lost 0 bases and J 2 bases, leaving 11 bases between the germline ends. CDR3 sequence: CASSLARVGPYEQYF. The DNA of the CDR3 is TGTGCCAGCAGCTTAGCGAGGGTGGGTCCCTACGAGCAGTACTTC. The full variable domain, completed using reference TRBV7-2 and TRBJ2-7, is GAGVSQSPSNKVTEKGKDVELRCDPISGHTALYWYRQSLGQGLEFLIYFQGNSAPDKSGLPSDRFSAERTGGSVSTLTIQRTQQEDSAVYLCASSLARVGPYEQYFGPGTRLTVT.

The chain uses TRBV30 and TRBJ1-3; no definite D call. Per germline, CDR1 GTSNPN and CDR2 SVGIG (reference sequence). The CDR3 is 12 residues long. The V and J ends lost 0 bases and 6 bases respectively, with 6 bases between them. CDR3 coding DNA: TGTGCCTGGAGTGTACTGGTAAACACCATATATTTT. It codes for CAWSVLVNTIYF.

This clone has only a few counts. The chain recombines TRBV7-2 with TRBJ2-3; D might be TRBD1 (5 bases). V lost 1 base and J 3 bases, leaving 14 bases between the germline ends. The germline gives CDR1 SGHTA, CDR2 FQGNSA. The CDR3 consists of 16 residues. The CDR3 DNA reads TGTGCCAGCAGCTTAGGCTTGCAGAAGGGGACAGATACGCAGTATTTT. Translating it yields CASSLGLQKGTDTQYF. The full variable domain, in which reference TRBV7-2 and TRBJ2-3 provide the parts outside the CDR3, is GAGVSQSPSNKVTEKGKDVELRCDPISGHTALYWYRQSLGQGLEFLIYFQGNSAPDKSGLPSDRFSAERTGGSVSTLTIQRTQQEDSAVYLCASSLGLQKGTDTQYFGPGTRLTVL.

In DNA form, the CDR3 reads TGTGCCAGCAGCCCGGACAGGGGGCCGAACACTGAAGCTTTCTTT. It specifies CASSPDRGPNTEAFF. The gene calls are TRBV3-1 (or the pseudogene TRBV3-2) and TRBJ1-1; TRBD1 aligns across 11 bases. The CDR3 is made up of 15 amino acids. Germline loops: CDR1 LGHDT, CDR2 YNNKEL (reference sequence). V lost 4 bases, J lost 1 base, and 2 bases stayed unmatched.

J is TRBJ2-7 and V is TRBV7-2, with TRBD2 matching over 13 bases. There are 16 residues in the CDR3. Germline V gene data show CDR1 as SGHTA and CDR2 as FQGNSA. Trimming cost V 4 bases and J 2 bases; bases outside gene matches: 5. The CDR3 is CTSSSKTSGRTYEQYF. CDR3 bases: TGTACCAGCAGCTCGAAGACTAGCGGGAGGACCTACGAGCAGTACTTC.

The V and J genes are TRBV6-5 and TRBJ1-4; 9 bases align to TRBD1. J was trimmed by 8 bases and V by 6 bases; bases with no gene match: 7. In germline, CDR1 is MNHEY, CDR2 SVGAGI. The CDR3 is made up of 14 amino acids. CDR3 sequence: CASRMTGGQEKLFF. The CDR3 nucleotides are TGTGCCAGCAGGATGACAGGGGGTCAGGAAAAACTGTTTTTT.

The chain combines TRBV2 with TRBJ2-3, with 7 positions matching TRBD2. The V and J ends lost 4 bases and 0 bases, in that order; junction bases with no gene match: 16. Looked up from germline, CDR1 is SNHLY and CDR2 is FYNNEI. This CDR3 contains 19 residues. The CDR3 DNA follows: TGTGCCAGCAGTGCCCCCGGGACTACTCCCTCTTTTAGCACAGATACGCAGTATTTT. It codes for CASSAPGTTPSFSTDTQYF.

The J gene is TRBJ2-1, the V gene TRBV7-2, with 10 bases that match TRBD1. Germline CDR1 is SGHTA and CDR2 is FQGNSA. This CDR3 is 14 amino acids long. V shed 4 bases, J shed 7 bases, and the junction held 4 bases outside the gene matches. For the CDR3, the DNA is TGTGCCAGCAGCTGGGACAGGGGAGGAAATGAGCAGTTCTTC. Translation gives CASSWDRGGNEQFF.

V is TRBV9 and J is TRBJ1-3, with unresolved D. The V and J ends lost 4 bases and 0 bases respectively, with 14 bases between them. This CDR3 comprises 16 residues. Germline assignment: CDR1 SGDLS and CDR2 YYNGEE. DNA of the CDR3: TGTGCCAGCAGCCCCAGATTTCCCCTCTCTGGAAACACCATATATTTT. This translates into CASSPRFPLSGNTIYF.

The V call is TRBV7-6, the J call TRBJ2-3; no definite D call. CDR1 and CDR2 from the germline V gene are SGHVS and FNYEAQ. The V and J ends lost 0 bases and 2 bases respectively, with 9 bases between them. This CDR3 has 15 amino acids. CDR3 sequence: CASSLARVATDTQYF. In DNA form, the CDR3 reads TGTGCCAGCAGCTTAGCGCGAGTAGCCACAGATACGCAGTATTTT.

This rearrangement joins TRBV15 to TRBJ2-7; tentatively, D is TRBD2 (5 bases). V was cut by 0 bases and J by 7 bases, with 13 bases left in between. Germline-derived CDR1 and CDR2 are LNHNV and YYDKDF (reference sequence). The length of the CDR3 is 14 residues. The CDR3 DNA reads as TGTGCCACCAGCAGAGATCTCGAGGGCCGGGAGCAGTACTTC. It encodes CATSRDLEGREQYF. Looking up the rest from reference TRBV15 and TRBJ2-7 gives the full variable domain: DAMVIQNPRYQVTQFGKPVTLSCSQTLNHNVMYWYQQKSSQAPKLLFHYYDKDFNNEADTPDNFQSRRPNTSFCFLDIRSPGLGDTAMYLCATSRDLEGREQYFGPGTRLTVT.

The rearrangement links TRBV18 to TRBJ1-2; D might be TRBD1 (6 bases). Between the trimmed V and J ends, which lost 3 bases and 7 bases, there was a span of 18 bases. The CDR3 loop spans 15 amino acids. Looked up from germline, CDR1 is KGHSH and CDR2 is LQKENI. CDR3: CASSPDPQTGAGYTF. CDR3 coding DNA: TGTGCCAGCTCACCCGATCCCCAGACAGGCGCTGGCTACACCTTC.

This chain links TRBV6-6 with TRBJ1-2, with D possibly being TRBD1 (6 bases). V was shortened by 5 bases and J by 5 bases, with 15 bases between the two germline ends. Germline values: CDR1 MNHNY, CDR2 SVGAGI (reference sequence). This CDR3 spans 14 amino acids. CDR3 bases: TGTGCCAGCAGTCCTACAGGGCTCATGTATGGCTACACCTTC. Encoded protein: CASSPTGLMYGYTF.

This clone was recorded a few times. The chain links TRBV11-1 to TRBJ1-4; 7 nucleotides agree with TRBD1. The V and J ends lost 3 bases and 4 bases, in that order; junction bases with no gene match: 5. The CDR3 has 15 residues. CDR1 is SGHAT, CDR2 FQDESV, per germline (reference sequence). The CDR3 nucleotides read TGTGCCAGCAGCTTCAGGGGGACGGATAATGAAAAACTGTTTTTT. Amino acid sequence: CASSFRGTDNEKLFF.

The chain links TRBV11-2 to TRBJ1-1; D unresolved. Germline CDR1 SGHAT, CDR2 FQNNGV. The CDR3 sequence is 14 residues long. The germline V and J ends were trimmed by 3 bases and 0 bases, with 8 bases remaining between them. The CDR3: CASSLNHMNTEAFF. The CDR3 region has the DNA TGTGCCAGCAGCTTGAACCACATGAACACTGAAGCTTTCTTT.

V and J are TRBV19 and TRBJ1-1, with D hard to call. The CDR3 has 16 amino acids. V lost 4 bases to trimming and J lost 0 bases, with 15 bases between them. The germline CDR1 and CDR2 sequences are LNHDA and SQIVND (reference sequence). CDR3 sequence: CASSTESWRLNTEAFF. CDR3 DNA: TGTGCCAGTAGTACAGAGAGTTGGAGGTTGAACACTGAAGCTTTCTTT.